Presented here are 10 T cell receptor beta chains from one specimen sequenced in a study of T cell clonality in common variable immunodeficiency. Method: immunoSEQ multiplex PCR; TCRdb's copy keeps in-frame clones and lacks some. This set yields approximately 40,000 clones and no singletons; the top ten hold 9.5%. Material: peripheral blood mononuclear cells. The receptors were sampled from a person aged 18 to 69 in good health.

This clone was recorded at least ten times. The read stops 3 residues short of the end of the CDR3; the missing end is completed from the germline J gene. The gene calls are TRBV11-3 and TRBJ2-7, with D maybe TRBD1 (6 bases). The length of the CDR3 is 12 residues. V gave up 5 bases and J gave up 5 bases, with 10 bases separating them. Germline lookup yields CDR1 SGHNT and CDR2 YENEEA. The covered CDR3 bases are TGTGCCAGCAGCCGGACAGTCCACGAG. Its protein is CASSRTVHE. The entire CDR3 protein is CASSRTVHEQYF.

Many counts were recorded for this clone. Read sequence stops 3 residues before the CDR3 end, and the germline J gene provides the missing end. This chain connects TRBV5-1 to TRBJ2-2; 11 nucleotides agree with TRBD1. The V gene's germline CDR1 is SGHRS and CDR2 YFSETQ. The CDR3 loop spans 18 amino acids. CDR3 protein: CASSLASRTGGAREKLFF. The CDR3 bases that were read are TGCGCCAGCAGCTTGGCTAGTCGGACAGGGGGCGCACGGGAAAAG. Filled out from reference TRBV5-1 and TRBJ2-2, the complete variable domain reads KAGVTQTPRYLIKTRGQQVTLSCSPISGHRSVSWYQQTPGQGLQFLFEYFSETQRNKGNFPGRFSGRQFSNSRSEMNVSTLELGDSALYLCASSLASRTGGAREKLFFGEGSRLTVL.

There are many counts of this clone. The sequence runs out 3 residues before the end of the CDR3; the remainder is reconstructed from the germline J gene. The chain joins TRBV7-3 to TRBJ2-5; D is possibly TRBD1 (6 bases). Trimming stripped 5 bases from V and 5 bases from J, with 15 bases between. Germline CDR1 SGHTA, CDR2 FQGTGA. The CDR3 is 14 amino acids. CDR3 DNA, as far as it was read: TGTGCCAGCAGCGAACACCAGGGGTCCGAGACC. This gives the protein CASSEHQGSET. From start to end, the CDR3 is CASSEHQGSETQYF.

This clone was counted at least ten times. The read ends 3 residues early relative to the CDR3; the germline J gene fills the gap. The gene calls are TRBV5-6 and TRBJ1-5; 7 nucleotides match TRBD1. The CDR3 extends over 14 amino acids. Losses at the gene ends were 1 base for V and 6 bases for J; bases not matched to a gene: 4. CDR1 and CDR2 (germline): SGHDT, YYEEEE. This CDR3 is CASSLYRGGQPQHF. The sequenced part of the CDR3 DNA is TGTGCCAGCAGCTTGTACAGGGGTGGTCAGCCC.

This clone has at least ten counts. The read comes to an end 3 residues before the CDR3 does, leaving the germline J gene to fill in the end. The V and J genes are TRBV30 and TRBJ1-3, with TRBD1 matching 10 bases. This CDR3 contains 15 residues. CDR1 and CDR2 from the germline V gene are GTSNPN and SVGIG (reference sequence). V lost 2 bases to trimming and J lost 2 bases; unmatched junction nucleotides: 3. CDR3 sequence: CAWSSGTGAGNTIYF. CDR3 DNA (partial): TGTGCCTGGAGTTCCGGGACAGGGGCTGGAAACACC.

Concerning this clone itself: The CDR3 extends 3 residues past the end of the read, so its final part is completed from the germline J gene. This chain links TRBV19 with TRBJ2-4; D not certain. The CDR3 extends over 13 amino acids. Germline-derived CDR1 and CDR2 are LNHDA and SQIVND (reference sequence). The sequenced CDR3 bases are TGTGCCAGTAGTATAGAAGGCCCTTATGGT. Residues: CASSIEGPYG. The whole CDR3 protein reads CASSIEGPYGQYF.

Here the CDR3 reads CSVMGGLSSYDYTF. The DNA read from the CDR3 is TGCAGCGTCATGGGGGGTCTGAGCTCCTACGAC. The chain joins TRBV29-1 to TRBJ1-2, with a tentative D call TRBD1 (5 bases). The CDR3 is cut off 3 residues early in the read; its end comes from the germline J gene. The germline gives CDR1 SQVTM, CDR2 ANQGSEA. The CDR3 is 14 amino acids.

At least ten counts were recorded for this clone. The read terminates 3 residues ahead of where the CDR3 ends, so the germline J gene completes it. The V gene is TRBV20-1, the J gene TRBJ2-7; D gene ambiguous. This CDR3 has 13 residues. Trimming stripped 6 bases from V and 5 bases from J, with 17 bases between. Germline-derived CDR1 and CDR2 are DFQATT and SNEGSKA (reference sequence). The CDR3 loop reads CSATLPGKHEQYF. The covered CDR3 bases are TGCAGTGCGACGCTGCCGGGTAAGCACGAG.

This clone was observed at least ten times. The missing CDR3 end, 3 residues past where the read stops, is filled in from the germline J gene. The chain uses TRBV28 and TRBJ2-5, with 12 bases identical to TRBD2. The germline V gene encodes CDR1 MDHEN and CDR2 SYDVKM. This CDR3 contains 15 residues. V shed 8 bases and J 1 base; nucleotides not matched to a gene: 5. The CDR3 loop is CASSGLAGLQETQYF. CDR3 bases read: TGTGCCAGCTCGGGACTAGCGGGCCTCCAAGAGACC.

This clone came up many times. The read gets to within 3 residues of the CDR3 end, and the germline J gene fills in the rest. The chain has TRBV2 and TRBJ2-1; the match to TRBD2 covers 7 bases. Germline V gene lookup returns CDR1 SNHLY and CDR2 FYNNEI. The CDR3 runs to 15 residues. Trimming cost V 3 bases and J 9 bases; bases outside gene matches: 11. The CDR3 is CASSDPSGKNGEQFF. Incomplete CDR3 DNA: TGTGCCAGCAGTGACCCCAGCGGGAAAAATGGTGAG.